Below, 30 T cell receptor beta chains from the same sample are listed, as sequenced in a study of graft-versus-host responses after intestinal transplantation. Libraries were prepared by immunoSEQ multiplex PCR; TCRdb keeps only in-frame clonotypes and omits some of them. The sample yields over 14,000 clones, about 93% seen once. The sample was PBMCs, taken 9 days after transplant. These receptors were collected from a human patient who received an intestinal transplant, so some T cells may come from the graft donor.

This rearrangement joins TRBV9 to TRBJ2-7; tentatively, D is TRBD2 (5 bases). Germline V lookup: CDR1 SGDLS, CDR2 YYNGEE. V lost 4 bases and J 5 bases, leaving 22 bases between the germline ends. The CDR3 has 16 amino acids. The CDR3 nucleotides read TGTGCCAGCAGCCCTTCTCTAGTTGGGAGAAACGACGAGCAGTACTTC. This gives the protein CASSPSLVGRNDEQYF. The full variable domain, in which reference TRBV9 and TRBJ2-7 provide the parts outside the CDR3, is DSGVTQTPKHLITATGQRVTLRCSPRSGDLSVYWYQQSLDQGLQFLIQYYNGEERAKGNILERFSAQQFPDLHSELNLSSLELGDSALYFCASSPSLVGRNDEQYFGPGTRLTVT.

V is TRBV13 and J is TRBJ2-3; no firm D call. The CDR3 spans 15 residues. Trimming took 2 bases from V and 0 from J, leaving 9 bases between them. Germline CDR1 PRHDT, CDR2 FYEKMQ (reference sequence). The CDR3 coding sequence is TGTGCCAGCAGCTTATTGCAGGATAGCACAGATACGCAGTATTTT. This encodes CASSLLQDSTDTQYF.

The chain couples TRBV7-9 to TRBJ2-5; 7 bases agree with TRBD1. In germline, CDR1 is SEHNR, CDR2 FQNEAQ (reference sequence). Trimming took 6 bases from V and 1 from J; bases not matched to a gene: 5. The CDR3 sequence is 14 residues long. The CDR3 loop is CASSLDRPQETQYF. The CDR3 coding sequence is TGTGCCAGCAGTTTGGACAGGCCCCAAGAGACCCAGTACTTC.

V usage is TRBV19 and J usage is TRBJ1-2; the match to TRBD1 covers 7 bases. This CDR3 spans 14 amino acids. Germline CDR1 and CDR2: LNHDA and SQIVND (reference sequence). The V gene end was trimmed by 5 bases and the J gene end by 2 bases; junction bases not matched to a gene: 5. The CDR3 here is CASSQRGRNYGYTF. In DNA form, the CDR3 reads TGTGCCAGTAGTCAAAGGGGGCGCAACTATGGCTACACCTTC. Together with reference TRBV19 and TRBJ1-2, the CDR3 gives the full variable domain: DGGITQSPKYLFRKEGQNVTLSCEQNLNHDAMYWYRQDPGQGLRLIYYSQIVNDFQKGDIAEGYSVSREKKESFPLTVTSAQKNPTAFYLCASSQRGRNYGYTFGSGTRLTVV.

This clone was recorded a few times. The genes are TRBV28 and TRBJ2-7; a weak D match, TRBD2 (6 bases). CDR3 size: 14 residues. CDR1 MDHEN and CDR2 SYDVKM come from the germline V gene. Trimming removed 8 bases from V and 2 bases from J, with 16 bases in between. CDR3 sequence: CASRLRQRAYEQYF. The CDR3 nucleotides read TGTGCCAGCCGCCTAAGGCAGCGGGCCTACGAGCAGTACTTC. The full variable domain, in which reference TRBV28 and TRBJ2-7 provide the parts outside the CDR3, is DVKVTQSSRYLVKRTGEKVFLECVQDMDHENMFWYRQDPGLGLRLIYFSYDVKMKEKGDIPEGYSVSREKKERFSLILESASTNQTSMYLCASRLRQRAYEQYFGPGTRLTVT.

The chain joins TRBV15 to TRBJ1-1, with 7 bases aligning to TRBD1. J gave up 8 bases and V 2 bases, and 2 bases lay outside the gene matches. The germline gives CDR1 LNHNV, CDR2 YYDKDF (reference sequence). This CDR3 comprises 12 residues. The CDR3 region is CATSRTGAEAFF. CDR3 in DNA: TGTGCCACCAGCAGAACAGGGGCCGAAGCTTTCTTT.

Here the CDR3 reads CASLGGEDTEAFF. The CDR3 DNA reads as TGCGCCTCATTGGGGGGCGAGGACACTGAAGCTTTCTTT. The V and J genes are TRBV5-1 and TRBJ1-1, with D tentatively TRBD1 (6 bases). The CDR3 loop spans 13 amino acids. The germline V gene has CDR1 SGHRS and CDR2 YFSETQ. The V gene lost 10 bases and the J gene lost 3 bases, with 16 bases spanning the gap.

CDR3 sequence: CASSLGGISYNEQFF. The CDR3, as DNA: TGTGCCAGCAGCTTAGGTGGGATCTCCTACAATGAGCAGTTCTTC. This chain uses TRBV7-2 with TRBJ2-1; unclear D gene. This CDR3 is built from 15 residues. In germline, CDR1 is SGHTA, CDR2 FQGNSA. V lost 1 base and J 0 bases, leaving 7 bases between the germline ends.

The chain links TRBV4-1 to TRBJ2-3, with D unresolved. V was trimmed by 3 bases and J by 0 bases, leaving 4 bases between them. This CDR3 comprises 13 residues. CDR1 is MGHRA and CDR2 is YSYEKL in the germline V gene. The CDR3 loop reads CASSHASTDTQYF. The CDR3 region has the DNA TGCGCCAGCAGCCATGCTAGCACAGATACGCAGTATTTT.

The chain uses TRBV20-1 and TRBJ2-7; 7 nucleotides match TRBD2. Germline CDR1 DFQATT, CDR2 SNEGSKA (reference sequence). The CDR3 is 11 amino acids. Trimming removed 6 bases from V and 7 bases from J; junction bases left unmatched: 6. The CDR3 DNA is TGCAGTGCCCCGGTCGGGGGGGAGCAGTACTTC. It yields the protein CSAPVGGEQYF.

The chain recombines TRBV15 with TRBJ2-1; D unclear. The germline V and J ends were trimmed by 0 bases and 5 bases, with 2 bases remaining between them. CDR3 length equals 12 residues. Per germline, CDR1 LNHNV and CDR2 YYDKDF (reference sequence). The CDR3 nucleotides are TGTGCCACCAGCAGAGATGACAATGAGCAGTTCTTC. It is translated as CATSRDDNEQFF.

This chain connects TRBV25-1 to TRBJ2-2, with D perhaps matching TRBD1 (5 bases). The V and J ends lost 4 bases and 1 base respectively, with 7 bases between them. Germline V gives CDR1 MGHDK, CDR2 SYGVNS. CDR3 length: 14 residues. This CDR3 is CASSVQGNTGELFF. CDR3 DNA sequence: TGTGCCAGCAGTGTCCAGGGGAACACCGGGGAGCTGTTTTTT.

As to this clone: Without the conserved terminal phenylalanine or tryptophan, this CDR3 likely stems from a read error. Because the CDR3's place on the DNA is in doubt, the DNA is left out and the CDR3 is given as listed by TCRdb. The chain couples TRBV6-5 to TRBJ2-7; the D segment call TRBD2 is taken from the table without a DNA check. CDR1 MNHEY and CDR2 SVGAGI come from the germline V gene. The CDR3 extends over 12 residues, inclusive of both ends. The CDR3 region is CASSEAQRERGL.

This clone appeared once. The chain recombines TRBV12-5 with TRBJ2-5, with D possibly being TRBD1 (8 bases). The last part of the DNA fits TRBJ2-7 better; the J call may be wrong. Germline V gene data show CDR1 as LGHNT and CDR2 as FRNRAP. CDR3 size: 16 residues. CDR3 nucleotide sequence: TGTGCTAGTGGCTCCGCCGGGGGGCAGGGGGCCGGCGAGCAGTACTTC. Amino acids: CASGSAGGQGAGEQYF.

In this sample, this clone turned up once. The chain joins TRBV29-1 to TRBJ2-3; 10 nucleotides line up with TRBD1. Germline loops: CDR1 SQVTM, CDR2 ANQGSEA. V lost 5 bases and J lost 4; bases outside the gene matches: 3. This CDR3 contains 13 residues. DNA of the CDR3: TGCAGCGTTAGTGGACAGGGGGCAGATACGCAGTATTTT. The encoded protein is CSVSGQGADTQYF.

The CDR3 sequence is CASSPYPDRDNEQFF. DNA for the CDR3: TGTGCCAGCTCACCATACCCCGACAGGGACAATGAGCAGTTCTTC. The rearrangement uses TRBV18 and TRBJ2-1; 7 bases line up with TRBD1. V shed 2 bases, J shed 5 bases, and the junction held 6 bases outside the gene matches. The germline V gene encodes CDR1 KGHSH and CDR2 LQKENI. The CDR3 has 15 amino acids.

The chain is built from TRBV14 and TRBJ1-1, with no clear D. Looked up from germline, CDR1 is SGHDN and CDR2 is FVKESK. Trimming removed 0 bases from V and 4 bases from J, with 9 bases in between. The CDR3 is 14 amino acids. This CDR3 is CASSQEYGVTEAFF. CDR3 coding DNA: TGTGCCAGCAGCCAAGAATATGGTGTCACTGAAGCTTTCTTT.

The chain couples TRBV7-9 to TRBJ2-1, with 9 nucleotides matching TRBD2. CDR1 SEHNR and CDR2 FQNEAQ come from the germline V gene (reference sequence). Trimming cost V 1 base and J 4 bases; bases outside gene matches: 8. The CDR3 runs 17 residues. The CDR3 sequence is CASSLVAGGLPYNEQFF. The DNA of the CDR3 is TGTGCCAGCAGCTTAGTCGCGGGAGGGCTCCCTTACAATGAGCAGTTCTTC.

The CDR3 spells CASSQDIWDRAYEQYF. The CDR3 DNA reads TGCGCCAGCAGCCAAGACATTTGGGACAGGGCCTACGAGCAGTACTTC. The rearrangement uses TRBV4-1 and TRBJ2-7, with TRBD1 identical over 9 bases. The CDR3 sequence is 16 residues long. The germline gives CDR1 MGHRA, CDR2 YSYEKL. V shed 0 bases, J shed 2 bases, and the junction held 5 bases outside the gene matches.

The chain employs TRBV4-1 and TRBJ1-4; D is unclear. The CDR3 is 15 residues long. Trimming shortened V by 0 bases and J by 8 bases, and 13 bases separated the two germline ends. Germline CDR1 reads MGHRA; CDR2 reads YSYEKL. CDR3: CASSQEGPLGEKLFF. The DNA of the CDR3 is TGCGCCAGCAGCCAAGAAGGGCCTCTCGGGGAAAAACTGTTTTTT.

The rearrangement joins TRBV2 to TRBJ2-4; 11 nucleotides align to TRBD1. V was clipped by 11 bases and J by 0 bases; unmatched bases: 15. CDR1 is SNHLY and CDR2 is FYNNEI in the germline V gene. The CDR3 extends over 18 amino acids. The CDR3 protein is CAGYPGQGDILAKNIQYF. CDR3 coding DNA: TGTGCCGGCTACCCGGGACAGGGGGACATTCTAGCCAAAAACATTCAGTACTTC.

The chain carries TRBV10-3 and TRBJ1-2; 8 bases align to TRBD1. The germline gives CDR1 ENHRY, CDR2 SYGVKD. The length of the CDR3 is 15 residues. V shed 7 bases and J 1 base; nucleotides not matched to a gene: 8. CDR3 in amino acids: CAIKLQGALNYGYTF. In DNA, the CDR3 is TGTGCCATCAAACTCCAGGGGGCCCTTAACTATGGCTACACCTTC.

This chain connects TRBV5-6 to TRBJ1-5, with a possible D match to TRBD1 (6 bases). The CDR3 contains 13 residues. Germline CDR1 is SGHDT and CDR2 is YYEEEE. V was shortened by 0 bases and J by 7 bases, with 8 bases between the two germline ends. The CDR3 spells CASSLGQGQPQHF. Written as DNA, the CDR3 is TGTGCCAGCAGCTTGGGGCAGGGGCAGCCCCAGCATTTT. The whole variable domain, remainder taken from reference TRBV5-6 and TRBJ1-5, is DAGVTQSPTHLIKTRGQQVTLRCSPKSGHDTVSWYQQALGQGPQFIFQYYEEEERQRGNFPDRFSGHQFPNYSSELNVNALLLGDSALYLCASSLGQGQPQHFGDGTRLSIL.

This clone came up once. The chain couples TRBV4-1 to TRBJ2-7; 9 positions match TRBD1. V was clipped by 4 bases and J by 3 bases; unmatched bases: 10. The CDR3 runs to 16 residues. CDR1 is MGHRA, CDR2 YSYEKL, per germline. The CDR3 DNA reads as TGCGCCAGCAGCCGAATAGAGGGACAGGGCAACTACGAGCAGTACTTC. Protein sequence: CASSRIEGQGNYEQYF.

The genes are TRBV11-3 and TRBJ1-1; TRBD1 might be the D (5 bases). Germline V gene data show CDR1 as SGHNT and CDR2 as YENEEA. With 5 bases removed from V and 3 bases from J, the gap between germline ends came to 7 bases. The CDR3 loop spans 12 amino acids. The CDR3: CASSGGDTEAFF. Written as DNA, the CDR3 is TGTGCCAGCAGCGGGGGGGACACTGAAGCTTTCTTT.

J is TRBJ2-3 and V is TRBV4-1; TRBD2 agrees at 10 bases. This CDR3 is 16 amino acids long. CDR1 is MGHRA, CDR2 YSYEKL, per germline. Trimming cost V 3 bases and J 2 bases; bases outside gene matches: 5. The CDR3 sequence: CASSQMGTSVTDTQYF. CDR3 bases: TGCGCCAGCAGCCAGATGGGGACTAGCGTCACAGATACGCAGTATTTT.

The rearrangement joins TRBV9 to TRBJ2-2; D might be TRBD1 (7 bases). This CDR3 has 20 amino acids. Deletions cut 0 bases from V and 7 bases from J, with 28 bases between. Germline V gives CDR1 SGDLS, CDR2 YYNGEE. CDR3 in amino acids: CASSVGGSGGTPASGGELFF. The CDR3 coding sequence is TGTGCCAGCAGCGTAGGTGGGTCAGGGGGGACCCCGGCGAGCGGCGGGGAGCTGTTTTTT.

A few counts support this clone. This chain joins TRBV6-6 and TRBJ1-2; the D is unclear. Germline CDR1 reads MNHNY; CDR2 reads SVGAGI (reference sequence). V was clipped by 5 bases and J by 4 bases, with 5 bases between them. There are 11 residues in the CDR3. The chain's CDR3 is CASSAGYGYTF. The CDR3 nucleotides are TGTGCCAGCAGTGCAGGCTATGGCTACACCTTC.

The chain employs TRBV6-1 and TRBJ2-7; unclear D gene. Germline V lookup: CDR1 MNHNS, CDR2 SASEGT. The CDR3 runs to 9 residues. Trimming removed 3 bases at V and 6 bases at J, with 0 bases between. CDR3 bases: TGTGCCAGCAGTGACGAGCAGTACTTC. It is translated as CASSDEQYF.

The CDR3 nucleotides read TGTGCCAGTAGTGCCGGGACAGGGCCGAACACCGGGGAGCTGTTTTTT. It is translated as CASSAGTGPNTGELFF. The chain employs TRBV19 and TRBJ2-2, with 9 bases fitting TRBD1. V dropped 5 bases and J dropped 0; count of bases not matched to a gene: 4. The CDR3 loop spans 16 amino acids. Germline loops: CDR1 LNHDA, CDR2 SQIVND (reference sequence).